These 25 T cell receptor beta chains were sequenced from one sample in a study of T cells in Graves' hyperthyroidism and ophthalmopathy. It was RNA transcripts that yielded the amplified TCR beta CDR3 regions. When the TCR CDR3 underwent first-round RT-PCR, the HTBI primer set was used. TCRdb recomputed calls from the multiplex PCR reads with MiXCR, one row per CDR3 protein. The sample carries under 350,000 distinct CDR3 sequences, roughly 13% recorded once. The sequencing input was blood. The receptor set was obtained from a woman between 40 and 55 years old with Graves' ophthalmopathy.

This clonotype was seen repeatedly, ten times or more. V usage is TRBV12-3 or TRBV12-4 and J usage is TRBJ1-1; D might be TRBD1 (5 bases). The CDR3 consists of 14 residues. V was cut by 3 bases and J by 1 base, with 9 bases left in between. In nucleotides, the CDR3 is TGTGCCAGCAGTTTCAGACAGACGAACACTGAAGCTTTCTTT. Amino acid sequence: CASSFRQTNTEAFF.

This clonotype came up many times. The CDR3 nucleotides read TGCAGTGCTAGAGCTCCGATCCGTCGATCTGAGCAGTTCTTC. It codes for CSARAPIRRSEQFF. The chain is built from TRBV20-1 and TRBJ2-1; D remains ambiguous. CDR3 length: 14 amino acids. Germline-derived CDR1 and CDR2 are DFQATT and SNEGSKA (reference sequence). The V end lost 1 base, the J end lost 9 bases, and 16 bases lay between the germline ends.

This clonotype appeared a few times. The chain combines TRBV20-1 with TRBJ2-5, with D unresolved. This CDR3 spans 13 amino acids. Trimming shortened V by 0 bases and J by 1 base, and 6 bases separated the two germline ends. Germline-derived CDR1 and CDR2 are DFQATT and SNEGSKA (reference sequence). The CDR3: CSARDSVQETQYF. The CDR3 nucleotides read TGCAGTGCTAGAGATTCGGTCCAAGAGACCCAGTACTTC.

The table lists this clonotype with a count of one. An end of the junction does not agree with germline; a read error may underlie this. V gene TRBV5-4 combines with J gene TRBJ2-5, with D perhaps given as TRBD1 or TRBD2 (5 bases each). The germline V gene has CDR1 SGHNT and CDR2 YYREEE (reference sequence). CDR3 length: 16 residues. The DNA of the CDR3 is TGTGCCAGCAGGTCAGCGCCGGGACGGGCCCAAGGGACCCAGTACTTC. Translating it yields CASRSAPGRAQGTQYF.

The CDR3 coding sequence is TGTGCCAGCAGCCAAGATGTTCAGGGGAAGGGTTCACCCCTCCACTTT. This encodes CASSQDVQGKGSPLHF. The rearrangement uses TRBV3-1 and TRBJ1-6; TRBD1 is a possible D gene (6 bases). Per germline, CDR1 LGHDT and CDR2 YNNKEL (reference sequence). The CDR3 length is 16 residues. The V and J ends lost 0 bases and 9 bases respectively, with 15 bases between them. Using reference TRBV3-1 and TRBJ1-6 for the parts outside the CDR3, the full variable domain is DTAVSQTPKYLVTQMGNDKSIKCEQNLGHDTMYWYKQDSKKFLKIMFSYNNKELIINETVPNRFSPKSPDKAHLNLHINSLELGDSAVYFCASSQDVQGKGSPLHFGNGTRLTVT.

V gene TRBV19 combines with J gene TRBJ1-6; tentatively, D is TRBD1 (5 bases). The V gene's germline CDR1 is LNHDA and CDR2 SQIVND (reference sequence). The CDR3 is 13 amino acids. V lost 6 bases to trimming and J lost 14 bases, with 17 bases between them. Written as DNA, the CDR3 is TGTGCCAGTAGCTTATTTGGCGGGGGGGCCCTCCACTTT. This sequence encodes CASSLFGGGALHF. Drawing the rest from reference TRBV19 and TRBJ1-6, the complete variable domain is DGGITQSPKYLFRKEGQNVTLSCEQNLNHDAMYWYRQDPGQGLRLIYYSQIVNDFQKGDIAEGYSVSREKKESFPLTVTSAQKNPTAFYLCASSLFGGGALHFGNGTRLTVT.

The V and J genes are TRBV30 and TRBJ2-3; D gene unclear. The CDR3 has 11 residues. V was shortened by 3 bases and J by 3 bases, with 4 bases between the two germline ends. CDR1 and CDR2 from the germline V gene are GTSNPN and SVGIG (reference sequence). CDR3 in amino acids: CAWRLTDTQYF. The CDR3 DNA sequence: TGTGCCTGGAGATTAACAGATACGCAGTATTTT.

In this sample, this clonotype turned up many times. The chain carries TRBV30 and TRBJ1-2; D possibly corresponds to TRBD1 (5 bases). Trimming cost V 6 bases and J 2 bases, with 10 bases left between them. Germline V gives CDR1 GTSNPN, CDR2 SVGIG (reference sequence). This CDR3 spans 12 amino acids. CDR3 sequence (DNA): TGTGCCTGTTTACACAGGAACTATGGCTACACCTTC. This gives the protein CACLHRNYGYTF.

In this sample, this clonotype turned up many times. This chain uses TRBV19 with TRBJ1-5; D unresolved. The CDR3 runs to 14 residues. V lost 5 bases to trimming and J lost 2 bases, with 10 bases between them. Germline values: CDR1 LNHDA, CDR2 SQIVND (reference sequence). The CDR3 nucleotides are TGTGCCAGTAGTTCGTCGGGCGGCAATCAGCCCCAGCATTTT. Translated: CASSSSGGNQPQHF.

CDR3 protein: CASSGRLTGTSYEQYF. In DNA form, the CDR3 reads TGTGCCAGCAGTGGAAGGTTGACAGGGACCTCCTACGAGCAGTACTTC. V and J are TRBV25-1 and TRBJ2-7; 7 nucleotides agree with TRBD1. V shed 4 bases, J shed 0 bases, and the junction held 9 bases outside the gene matches. The germline V gene encodes CDR1 MGHDK and CDR2 SYGVNS. This CDR3 comprises 16 residues.

This clonotype was found a few times. This chain connects TRBV7-2 to TRBJ1-2; D perhaps matches TRBD1 (6 bases). Germline CDR1 is SGHTA and CDR2 is FQGNSA. V dropped 7 bases and J dropped 5 bases, with 20 bases sitting between them. The CDR3 covers 15 residues. The CDR3 region is CASNNLRGGEYGYTF. CDR3 nucleotides: TGTGCCAGCAACAACCTGCGGGGGGGCGAGTATGGCTACACCTTC.

This rearrangement joins TRBV7-9 to TRBJ2-7; 13 nucleotides match TRBD2. The CDR3 consists of 16 residues. Unmatched junction bases numbered 5, after V lost 4 bases and J lost 2 bases. CDR1 and CDR2 (germline): SEHNR, FQNEAQ (reference sequence). CDR3 sequence reads: CASSSRTSGSAYEQYF. CDR3 nucleotide sequence: TGTGCCAGCAGCTCCAGGACTAGCGGGAGTGCCTACGAGCAGTACTTC.

The chain combines TRBV3-1 with TRBJ1-6; weak D call: TRBD1 (5 bases). The CDR3 totals 16 residues. Trimming cost V 6 bases and J 9 bases, with 21 bases left between them. Germline CDR1 LGHDT, CDR2 YNNKEL (reference sequence). This CDR3 reads CASRDQGLGIGSPLHF. CDR3 nucleotide sequence: TGTGCCAGCAGGGACCAGGGTCTTGGTATCGGTTCACCCCTCCACTTT.

The chain links TRBV5-6 to TRBJ2-2; TRBD1 aligns across 9 bases. The CDR3 has 17 residues. Germline CDR1 is SGHDT and CDR2 is YYEEEE. Germline trimming cut 4 bases from V and 4 bases from J; bases unmatched to any gene: 11. The CDR3: CASSQGQGAYPTGELFF. CDR3 in DNA: TGTGCCAGCAGCCAGGGACAGGGCGCTTACCCCACCGGGGAGCTGTTTTTT.

This clonotype was seen a handful of times. V is TRBV27 and J is TRBJ1-6; D uncertain. CDR3 size: 15 residues. Trimming took off 6 bases at V and 3 bases at J, with 12 bases between the two ends. Germline CDR1 and CDR2: MNHEY and SMNVEV (reference sequence). The CDR3 is CASSHKGFYNSPLHF. The CDR3 nucleotides are TGTGCCAGCAGCCATAAGGGCTTCTATAATTCACCCCTCCACTTT.

Written as DNA, the CDR3 is TGTGCCAGCAGCCAATCGGGACGACTACAGAAGTACTTC. Its protein product is CASSQSGRLQKYF. This chain links TRBV16 with TRBJ2-7; D may correspond to TRBD1 or TRBD2 (5 bases each). Trimming took off 0 bases at V and 11 bases at J, with 14 bases between the two ends. From germline, CDR1 is KGHSY and CDR2 FQNENV. This CDR3 spans 13 amino acids.

The rearrangement joins TRBV19 to TRBJ1-1, with D unclear. Trimming shortened V by 7 bases and J by 1 base, and 13 bases separated the two germline ends. The CDR3 has 14 amino acids. Per germline, CDR1 LNHDA and CDR2 SQIVND (reference sequence). The CDR3: CASTGVVTNTEAFF. CDR3 bases: TGTGCCAGTACCGGAGTCGTCACGAACACTGAAGCTTTCTTT.

This clonotype was counted at least ten times. V usage is TRBV7-2 and J usage is TRBJ2-7, with 7 bases identical to TRBD1. The CDR3 totals 14 residues. The V gene end was trimmed by 1 base and the J gene end by 6 bases; junction bases not matched to a gene: 6. Germline lookup yields CDR1 SGHTA and CDR2 FQGNSA. CDR3 region: CASSLVQGQFEQYF. The CDR3, as DNA: TGTGCCAGCAGCTTAGTACAGGGGCAATTCGAGCAGTACTTC.

This clonotype appeared a few times. V is TRBV6-1 and J is TRBJ2-1; 9 positions match TRBD1. The germline V gene has CDR1 MNHNS and CDR2 SASEGT. The CDR3 extends over 15 amino acids. Trimming cost V 3 bases and J 4 bases; bases outside gene matches: 4. The CDR3 reads CASSDGDRDYNEQFF. CDR3 nucleotide sequence: TGTGCCAGCAGTGACGGGGACAGGGATTACAATGAGCAGTTCTTC.

The gene calls are TRBV20-1 and TRBJ2-7; 8 bases are shared with TRBD2. Per germline, CDR1 DFQATT and CDR2 SNEGSKA (reference sequence). The length of the CDR3 is 15 residues. The V and J ends lost 6 bases and 4 bases, in that order; junction bases with no gene match: 14. CDR3 coding DNA: TGCAGTGCCATCCAGTACGGGAGGGCGGTTTACGAGCAGTACTTC. It codes for CSAIQYGRAVYEQYF.

In its sample, this clonotype was seen a few times. The chain joins TRBV20-1 to TRBJ2-1, with 10 bases lining up with TRBD2. Germline V lookup: CDR1 DFQATT, CDR2 SNEGSKA (reference sequence). CDR3 length: 16 residues. The ends lost 1 base at V and 0 bases at J; junction bases unmatched: 3. The CDR3 is CSARVASGSSYNEQFF. The CDR3, as DNA: TGCAGTGCTAGAGTAGCTAGCGGGAGCTCCTACAATGAGCAGTTCTTC.

In DNA, the CDR3 is TGTGCCAGCTCACCGCCCGACAGGCCAGCCAAAAACATTCAGTACTTC. As protein: CASSPPDRPAKNIQYF. This chain connects TRBV18 to TRBJ2-4; tentatively, D is TRBD1 (6 bases). There are 16 residues in the CDR3. V was clipped by 3 bases and J by 0 bases, with 12 bases between them. Germline V gives CDR1 KGHSH, CDR2 LQKENI.

This clonotype was observed at least ten times. This rearrangement joins TRBV6-1 to TRBJ2-7, with D perhaps matching TRBD2 (6 bases). V was shortened by 0 bases and J by 2 bases, with 14 bases between the two germline ends. This CDR3 region has 16 residues. CDR1 MNHNS and CDR2 SASEGT come from the germline V gene. The CDR3 DNA sequence: TGTGCCAGCAGTGAAGCGCGCGGGGTTTTTGCCTACGAGCAGTACTTC. Protein product: CASSEARGVFAYEQYF.

This chain connects TRBV20-1 to TRBJ2-4; TRBD2 matches at 8 bases. Losses at the gene ends were 6 bases for V and 0 bases for J; bases not matched to a gene: 7. Germline CDR1 is DFQATT and CDR2 is SNEGSKA (reference sequence). This CDR3 spans 15 amino acids. CDR3 amino acids: CSARSSGVAKNIQYF. DNA of the CDR3: TGCAGTGCCAGAAGTAGCGGGGTAGCCAAAAACATTCAGTACTTC.

This clonotype was seen at least ten times. J is TRBJ2-3 and V is TRBV2; D uncertain. The germline CDR1 and CDR2 sequences are SNHLY and FYNNEI. The CDR3 covers 14 residues. Trimming left V 7 bases short and J 0 bases short, with 11 bases between. The CDR3 coding sequence is TGTGCCAGCAAGTCATTTTCTAGCACAGATACGCAGTATTTT. It codes for CASKSFSSTDTQYF.